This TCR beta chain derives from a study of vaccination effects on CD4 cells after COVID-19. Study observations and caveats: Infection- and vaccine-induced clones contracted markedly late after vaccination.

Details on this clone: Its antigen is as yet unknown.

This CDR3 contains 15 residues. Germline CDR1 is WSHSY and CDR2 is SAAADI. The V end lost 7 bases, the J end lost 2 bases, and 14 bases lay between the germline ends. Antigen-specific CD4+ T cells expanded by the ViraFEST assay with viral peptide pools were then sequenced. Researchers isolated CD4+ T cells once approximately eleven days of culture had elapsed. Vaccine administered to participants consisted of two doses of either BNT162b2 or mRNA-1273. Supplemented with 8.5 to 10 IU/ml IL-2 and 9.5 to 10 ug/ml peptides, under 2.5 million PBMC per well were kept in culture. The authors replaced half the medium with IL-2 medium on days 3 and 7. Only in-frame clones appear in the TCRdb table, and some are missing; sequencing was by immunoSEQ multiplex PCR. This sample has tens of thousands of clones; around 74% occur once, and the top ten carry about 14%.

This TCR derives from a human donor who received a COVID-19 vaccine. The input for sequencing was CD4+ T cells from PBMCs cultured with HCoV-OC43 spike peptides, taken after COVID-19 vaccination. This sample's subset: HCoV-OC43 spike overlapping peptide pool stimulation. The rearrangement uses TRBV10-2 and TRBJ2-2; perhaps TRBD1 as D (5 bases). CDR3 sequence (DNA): TGCGCCAGCACCTTGACAGCCTTAAACACCGGGGAGCTGTTTTTT. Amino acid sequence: CASTLTALNTGELFF.